A single T cell receptor beta chain is shown here with its context. Antigen specificity is unknown. PCR primers comprised 60 Vbeta and 13 Jbeta primers. Sequencing was performed with immunoSEQ multiplex PCR; in TCRdb, only in-frame clones are kept and a portion is missing. The profile covers 6,000 to 8,500 clones, with under 60% appearing a single time and about 5.3% taken by the ten largest. J lost 15 bases, V lost 5 bases, and 12 bases had no gene match. This CDR3 is built from 13 residues. CDR1 SGHTA and CDR2 FQGNSA come from the germline V gene. This specimen belongs to a study of cytomegalovirus exposure and HLA in healthy donors. General study results and limits: Later on, a genetic analysis was performed. It linked a missense variant in DCLRE1C with V- and J-gene trimming of TCR beta.

This clonotype was obtained from a man younger than 45 in good health and CMV-seropositive. Sample: PBMCs. The chain recombines TRBV7-2 with TRBJ2-1, with 8 bases matching TRBD2. The CDR3: CASSTQAAGVPFF. CDR3 in DNA: TGTGCCAGCAGCACTCAAGCAGCGGGAGTCCCGTTCTTC.